This TCR beta chain was observed in a study of blood T cell repertoires in COVID-19. TCRdb's copy holds only in-frame clones and misses some; the assay was immunoSEQ multiplex PCR. The table has fewer than 130,000 clones, 65% to 75% seen once. The clonotype originates from a man older than 75 with acute or convalescent COVID-19. The source material was peripheral blood.

The CDR3 coding sequence is TGTGCCAGCAGCGATCATCAGGGAAAGACCCAGTACTTC. This gives the protein CASSDHQGKTQYF. This sequence joins TRBV5-4 and TRBJ2-5; weak D call: TRBD1 (5 bases). Looked up from germline, CDR1 is SGHNT and CDR2 is YYREEE (reference sequence). V lost 4 bases and J 6 bases, leaving 13 bases between the germline ends. This CDR3 region has 13 residues.